A selection of T cell receptor delta chains follows, all from one sample in a study of Vδ1+ human thymocytes. TCRdb redid the clone calls on the multiplex PCR reads with CATT. The sample lists some 27,000 delta-chain clones, around 7.4% seen once, with around 1% in the top ten. Sequenced input: Vdelta1+ gamma-delta thymocytes from the thymus. The receptors stem from a girl under two years old who had congenital heart surgery. The CDR3 runs from the conserved cysteine through the conserved F or W. Fields, in order: clone size, D gene, V gene, J gene, CDR3 DNA, CDR3 protein. A D gene is named only where the DNA matches it firmly. The size field is filled for only some rows; it gives once, few, many or a size class.

>few|NA|TRDV1|TRDJ1
TGTGCTCTTGGGGAACTGTCCGGGGATCAATCCCCCGATAAACTCATCTTC
CALGELSGDQSPDKLIF
>NA|TRDD3|TRDV1|TRDJ1
TGTGCTCTTGGGGAAACAACAAGAACCGGGGGATACTGGGGGTACACCGATAAACTCATCTTT
CALGETTRTGGYWGYTDKLIF
>NA|TRDD3|TRDV1|TRDJ1
TGTGCTCTTGGGGAACCCAGACTGGGGCCTTACGATAAACTCATCTTT
CALGEPRLGPYDKLIF
>NA|TRDD3|TRDV1|TRDJ1
TGTGCTCTTGGGGAACCCCCGAATAGGTGGGGGACATACACCGATAAACTCATCTTT
CALGEPPNRWGTYTDKLIF
>NA|TRDD3|TRDV1|TRDJ1
TGTGCTCTTGGGAGAGGGTGCCTGGGGGCCCACGGGACCTATAAACTCATCTTT
CALGRGCLGAHGTYKLIF
>few|TRDD3|TRDV1|TRDJ1
TGTGCTCTTGGGGAGCTCCGGGGGGATACGCGTCTGGAGGGTAAACTCATCTTT
CALGELRGDTRLEGKLIF
>NA|TRDD3|TRDV1|TRDJ1
TGTGCTCTTGGGGATACCCAAATACTGGGGGATCCCACCGATAAACTCATCTTT
CALGDTQILGDPTDKLIF
>NA|NA|TRDV1|TRDJ1
TGTGCTCTTGGGGACTGCTTCCACCCCGAGTACACCGATAAACTCATCTTT
CALGDCFHPEYTDKLIF
>few|NA|TRDV1|TRDJ1
TGTGCTCTTGGGGAACTTATGGTAATTCCTACGCTGTGGGATACCCCCGATAAACTCATCTTT
CALGELMVIPTLWDTPDKLIF
>NA|NA|TRDV1|TRDJ1
TGTGCTCTTGGGGCCTCGCGGGGGGAAGCGTACACCGATAAACTCATCTTT
CALGASRGEAYTDKLIF
>few|TRDD2|TRDV1|TRDJ1
TGTGCTCTTGGGGAGTCCCCCCAACCTTCCTACGTGGAGGGAGGGCTACTGAAACTCATCTTT
CALGESPQPSYVEGGLLKLIF
>few|TRDD3|TRDV1|TRDJ1
TGTGCTCTTGGGGGAGCCCTAAGGAACTGGGGGATACAAGGCACCGATAAACTCATCTTT
CALGGALRNWGIQGTDKLIF
>NA|NA|TRDV1|TRDJ1
TGTGCTCTTGGAGGAGGGCCTTCCCCGACTGGGGCATTATCTTACACCGATAAACTCATCTTT
CALGGGPSPTGALSYTDKLIF